Included here is one T cell receptor (beta chain) sequence, with context. The target antigen is unknown. The data stem from a study of PD-1 blockade in classical Hodgkin lymphoma. Study-level background: Patients were infused with nivolumab 3 mg/kg every 2 weeks.

Data came from immunoSEQ multiplex PCR; TCRdb stores just in-frame clones and leaves some out. Of 13,000 to 15,000 clones listed, 82% were seen once; the top ten hold roughly 3.9%. Findings and limits, study-wide: Baseline diversity was lower in partial responders and progressors than complete responders. As was reported, newly diagnosed patients showed lower baseline TCR diversity than healthy donors did. Patients starting nivolumab less than 1 year after ASCT had lower diversity and were excluded from later analyses.

No patient escaped relapse after autologous stem cell transplantation, and brentuximab vedotin exposure varied. Germline CDR1 reads SGHTA; CDR2 reads FQGNSA. The CDR3 totals 12 residues. The V end was cut by 5 bases, the J end by 9 bases, with 11 bases between. This chain uses TRBV7-2 with TRBJ2-4, with D maybe TRBD2 (5 bases). This sample comprised peripheral blood mononuclear cells (PBMCs), obtained at baseline. The receptor was derived from a human donor with classical Hodgkin lymphoma. CDR3 sequence reads: CASSRDRGIQYF. In nucleotides, the CDR3 is TGTGCCAGCAGCCGCGACCGGGGCATTCAGTACTTC.